This T cell receptor (beta chain) was recovered during a study of PD-1 blockade in mismatch repair-deficient tumors. Study results and limitations: Tumor-resident clones, often undetectable pretreatment in blood, expanded then contracted after pembrolizumab.

All patients were mismatch repair deficient, assessed by either PCR or immunohistochemistry. The TCR-sequenced patients were three responders to pembrolizumab. Only in-frame clones appear in the TCRdb table, and some are missing; sequencing was by immunoSEQ multiplex PCR. This table has tens of thousands of clones, about 85% appearing once. Germline assignment: CDR1 MNHEY and CDR2 SVGAGI. The CDR3 spans 10 residues. Points on this clone: Its antigen is currently unknown. Sequence at one end of the junction differs from germline and may be a read error.

The clonotype comes from an adult with mismatch repair-deficient cancer. The chain recombines TRBV6-5 with TRBJ1-1; D gene unclear. The specimen comprised peripheral blood, sampled 12 weeks after starting pembrolizumab. The CDR3: CASSEASKIF. The DNA of the CDR3 is TGTGCCAGCAGTGAAGCGTCCAAAATCTTT.